The following is a T cell receptor (beta chain) sequence with its context. This clone was observed once. The antigen this receptor binds is unknown. No much larger clonotype is one base removed from it; base qualities were not supplied. The immunoSEQ hsTCRB assay version 4, run in survey mode, was used to sequence TCRbeta repertoires from genomic DNA. Genomic DNA was diluted to about 9.9 ng/uL, using up to 1 ug per sample for TCRbeta sequencing. In the original analysis: TCRbeta data analysis was done in ImmunoSeq Analyzer 3.0, and diversity was calculated on productive nucleotide rearrangements. Lower-bound TCR diversity was estimated with the improved Chao index, and clonality with the Gini coefficient using the Immunarch R package. Nucleotide rearrangements that differed but encoded the same CDR3beta amino acid sequence were counted as separate clonotypes. TCRbeta sequences significantly enriched in antigen-responding cells relative to anti-CD3/anti-CD28-activated cells were identified by differential abundance analysis. Using predicted peptide-MHC specificity as the basis, GLIPH2 grouped TCRs into clusters, both for each participant individually and for the merged data sets that combined participants. TCRdb provides this immuneACCESS table in a form limited to in-frame rearrangements. Some clones are lacking; in checked studies, under half of them reflect an unresolved V gene, and why the rest are absent is not known. V and J calls and clone size are copied from that table; D and trimming were computed from the DNA. Present in this sample are about 45,000 clones, around 89% of which were seen just once. The ten top clones hold around 3.4% of the sample.

Between the V and J ends, shortened by 5 bases and 4 bases respectively, the junction contains 19 bases. For CDR1 and CDR2, the germline V gene lists SGHTA and FQGNSA. The CDR3 sequence holds 16 residues, the cysteine and phenylalanine included. Kept here is only the CDR3 DNA, which spans 48 bases and is read in frame from base 1. According to the study, the label for this sample's treatment or condition signals: suppressive antiretroviral therapy. Cells were stimulated with anti-CD3/anti-CD28 magnetic beads as a nonspecific positive control representing the CD4+ T cell repertoire. CD4+ T cells that responded were sorted based on upregulation of both CD40 ligand and CD69. Participants were HIV-1-infected adults who started suppressive ART during chronic infection. For at least 4 years, the participants' plasma HIV-1 RNA had been undetectable, below 50 copies/mL. To be included, a participant needed positive CMV serology and a CD4+ T cell count above 400 cells/uL. Before stimulation, PBMCs were isolated using density centrifugation and then depleted of CD8+ T cells. For approximately 17 hours, the CD8-depleted PBMCs were stimulated with anti-CD28/CD49d costimulation, a CD40-blocking antibody, and enfuvirtide to prevent new infections. Cell sorting was done on a Beckman Coulter MoFlo Legacy or XDP sorter, and dead cells were excluded with propidium iodide. Genomic DNA was extracted using the QIAamp DNA Mini Kit for samples with more than one million cells and using the Quick-DNA Microprep Kit for all other samples.

The sample comes from a study of persistence of HIV-infected CD4 T cells (dated by TCRdb to the early 2020s). Broadly, across the study: Suppressive ART had been received by participants for a median of roughly 8 years. Peripheral blood samples of up to roughly 200 mL were collected at multiple time points, except for a couple of participants, who underwent leukapheresis at a single time point. Anti-CD3/anti-CD28 stimulation activated a higher proportion of cells, with a lower memory fraction, than antigen stimulation. CMV- and HIV-1 Gag-responding CD4+ T cells were isolated from ART-treated individuals so that antigen-driven clonal expansion of HIV-1-infected cells could be examined. TCRbeta sequencing assessed the clonality of all cells in each sorted population, while proviral sequencing assessed the clonality of infected cells. For the TCR cluster analysis across participants, under 10 participants were included for CMV and 6 or 7 participants for Gag. The research as a whole found: Only a small number of individuals took part in the study, and only a limited range of antigens was tested. Bulk TCR analyses could not be limited to the rare CMV-responding cells that actually contained HIV-1 proviruses. TCRbeta richness in CMV- and Gag-responding cells was significantly lower than in anti-CD3/anti-CD28-responding cells; CMV-responding cells had higher oligoclonality than CD3/CD28-stimulated and Gag-responding cells. Antigen-responding cells were enriched for degenerate expanded CDR3beta sequences, which suggests convergent selection of CD4+ responses to CMV and Gag. Within the same sorted populations, how oligoclonal the TCRs were correlated with how oligoclonal the proviruses were.

This specimen consisted of CD4+ T cells sorted from PBMCs after approximately 19-hour stimulation, obtained from a patient who received antiretroviral therapy. The cell subset or site tag for this specimen amounts to: CD40L+CD69+ CD4 T cells responding to anti-CD3/anti-CD28 beads, representing the overall repertoire. Recombination connected TRBV7-2 to TRBJ2-3, with the D gene not confidently named. The clonotype was recovered from an adult woman with HIV who was CMV-seropositive. DNA sequence: TGTGCCAGCAGCGCCGGCGACTTTGGAGCCGCAGATACGCAGTATTTT. Translated, it gives CASSAGDFGAADTQYF.